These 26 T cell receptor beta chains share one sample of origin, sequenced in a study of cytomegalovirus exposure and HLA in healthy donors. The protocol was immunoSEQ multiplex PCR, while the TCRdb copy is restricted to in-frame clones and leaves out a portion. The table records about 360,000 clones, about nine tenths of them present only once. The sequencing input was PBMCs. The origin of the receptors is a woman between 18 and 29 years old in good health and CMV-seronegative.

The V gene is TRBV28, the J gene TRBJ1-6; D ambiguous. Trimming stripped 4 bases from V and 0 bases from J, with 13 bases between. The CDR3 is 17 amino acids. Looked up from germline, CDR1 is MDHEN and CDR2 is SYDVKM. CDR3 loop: CASSSRSASSYNSPLHF. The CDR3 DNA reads TGTGCCAGCAGTTCTCGAAGTGCGAGCTCCTATAATTCACCCCTCCACTTT.

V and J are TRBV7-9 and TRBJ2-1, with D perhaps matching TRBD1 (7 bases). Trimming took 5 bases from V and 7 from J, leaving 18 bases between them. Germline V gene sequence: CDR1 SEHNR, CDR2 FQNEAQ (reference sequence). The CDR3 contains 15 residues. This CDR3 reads CASSIAGGNANEQFF. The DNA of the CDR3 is TGTGCCAGCAGCATCGCAGGGGGGAACGCGAATGAGCAGTTCTTC.

This CDR3 reads CAVGTANTGELFF. The CDR3 DNA follows: TGTGCCGTTGGGACAGCGAACACCGGGGAGCTGTTTTTT. This chain connects TRBV10-3 to TRBJ2-2; 7 bases line up with TRBD1. V lost 11 bases and J lost 0; bases outside the gene matches: 3. The CDR3 has 13 residues. The V gene's germline CDR1 is ENHRY and CDR2 SYGVKD.

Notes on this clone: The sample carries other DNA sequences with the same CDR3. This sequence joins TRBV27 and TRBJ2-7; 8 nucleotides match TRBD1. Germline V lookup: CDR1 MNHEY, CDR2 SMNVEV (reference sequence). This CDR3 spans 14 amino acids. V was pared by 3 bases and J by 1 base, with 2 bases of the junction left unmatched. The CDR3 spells CASSFRTGSYEQYF. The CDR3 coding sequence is TGTGCCAGCAGTTTCAGGACAGGGTCCTACGAGCAGTACTTC.

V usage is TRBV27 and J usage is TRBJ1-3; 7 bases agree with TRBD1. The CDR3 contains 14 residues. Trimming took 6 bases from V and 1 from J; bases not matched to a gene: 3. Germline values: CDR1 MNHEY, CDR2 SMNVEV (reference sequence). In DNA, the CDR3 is TGTGCCAGCAGGATGACAGGGTCTGGAAACACCATATATTTT. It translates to CASRMTGSGNTIYF.

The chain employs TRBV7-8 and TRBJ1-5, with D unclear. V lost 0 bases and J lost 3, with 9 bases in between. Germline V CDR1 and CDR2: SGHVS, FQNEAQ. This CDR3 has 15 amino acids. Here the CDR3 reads CASSLASGPNQPQHF. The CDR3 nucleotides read TGTGCCAGCAGCTTAGCGAGTGGGCCCAATCAGCCCCAGCATTTT.

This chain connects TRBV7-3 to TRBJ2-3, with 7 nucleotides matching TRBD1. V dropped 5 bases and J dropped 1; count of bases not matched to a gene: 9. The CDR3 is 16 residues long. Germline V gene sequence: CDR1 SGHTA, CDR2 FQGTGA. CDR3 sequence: CASSRNRGRGTDTQYF. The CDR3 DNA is TGTGCCAGCAGCCGAAACAGGGGACGCGGCACAGATACGCAGTATTTT.

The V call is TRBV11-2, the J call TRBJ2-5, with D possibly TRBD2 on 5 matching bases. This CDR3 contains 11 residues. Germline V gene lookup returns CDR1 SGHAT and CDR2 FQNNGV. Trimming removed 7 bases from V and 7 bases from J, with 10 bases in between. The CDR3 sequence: CASNYEGTQYF. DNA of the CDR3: TGTGCCAGCAACTACGAGGGGACCCAGTACTTC.

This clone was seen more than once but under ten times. CDR3 protein: CASSGGQASGQYF. CDR3 nucleotides: TGTGCCAGCAGTGGGGGACAGGCCTCGGGGCAGTACTTC. The chain couples TRBV25-1 to TRBJ2-7, with 8 bases aligning to TRBD1. Germline V gene data show CDR1 as MGHDK and CDR2 as SYGVNS. The CDR3 runs to 13 residues. J lost 9 bases, V lost 4 bases, and 8 bases had no gene match.

The CDR3 spells CASSLETGVVAFF. CDR3 coding DNA: TGCGCCAGCAGCTTGGAGACAGGTGTAGTCGCTTTCTTT. The chain carries TRBV5-1 and TRBJ1-1; D may be TRBD1 (6 bases). The germline gives CDR1 SGHRS, CDR2 YFSETQ. The CDR3 contains 13 residues. V was pared by 0 bases and J by 11 bases, with 14 bases between.

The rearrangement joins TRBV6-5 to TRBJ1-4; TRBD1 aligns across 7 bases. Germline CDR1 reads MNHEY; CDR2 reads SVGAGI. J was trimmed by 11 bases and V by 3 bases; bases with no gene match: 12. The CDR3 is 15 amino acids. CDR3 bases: TGTGCCAGCAGTTATTCGAGACAGGGAATGAAGAAACTGTTTTTT. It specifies CASSYSRQGMKKLFF.

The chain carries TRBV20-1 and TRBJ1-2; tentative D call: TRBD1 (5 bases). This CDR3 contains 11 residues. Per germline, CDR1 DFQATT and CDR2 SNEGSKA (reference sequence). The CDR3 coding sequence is TGCGGTAGCGGCAGGGACTATGGCTACACCTTC. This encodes CGSGRDYGYTF.

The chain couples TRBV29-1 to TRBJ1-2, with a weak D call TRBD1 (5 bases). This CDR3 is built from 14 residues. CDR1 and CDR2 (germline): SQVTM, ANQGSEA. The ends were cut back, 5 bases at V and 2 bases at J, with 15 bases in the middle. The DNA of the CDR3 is TGCAGCGTTACCCTAGTAGGGGTCAACTATGGCTACACCTTC. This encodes CSVTLVGVNYGYTF.

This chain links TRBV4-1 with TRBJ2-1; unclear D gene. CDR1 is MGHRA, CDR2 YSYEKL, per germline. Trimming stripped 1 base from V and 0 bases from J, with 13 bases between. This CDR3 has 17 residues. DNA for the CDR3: TGCGCCAGCAGCCAAGGACCCGGAGTCAGCTCCTACAATGAGCAGTTCTTC. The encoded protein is CASSQGPGVSSYNEQFF.

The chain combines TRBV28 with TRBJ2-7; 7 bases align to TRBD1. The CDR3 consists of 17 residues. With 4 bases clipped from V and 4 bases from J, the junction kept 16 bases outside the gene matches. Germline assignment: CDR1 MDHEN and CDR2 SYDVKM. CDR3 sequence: CASSSPLSGTAIYEQYF. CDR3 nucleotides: TGTGCCAGCAGTTCCCCTCTTTCCGGGACAGCGATTTACGAGCAGTACTTC. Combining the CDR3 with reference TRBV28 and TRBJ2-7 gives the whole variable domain DVKVTQSSRYLVKRTGEKVFLECVQDMDHENMFWYRQDPGLGLRLIYFSYDVKMKEKGDIPEGYSVSREKKERFSLILESASTNQTSMYLCASSSPLSGTAIYEQYFGPGTRLTVT.

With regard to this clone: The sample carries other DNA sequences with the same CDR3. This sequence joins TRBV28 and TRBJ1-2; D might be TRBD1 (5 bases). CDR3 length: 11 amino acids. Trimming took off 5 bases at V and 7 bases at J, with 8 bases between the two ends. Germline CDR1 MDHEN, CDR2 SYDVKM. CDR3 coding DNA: TGTGCCAGCAGTCCGGGGGGTGGCTACACCTTC. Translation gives CASSPGGGYTF.

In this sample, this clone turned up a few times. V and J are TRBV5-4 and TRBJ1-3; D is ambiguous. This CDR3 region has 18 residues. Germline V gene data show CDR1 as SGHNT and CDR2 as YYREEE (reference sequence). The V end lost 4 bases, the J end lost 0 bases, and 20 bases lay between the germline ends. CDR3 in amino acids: CASSPGSPGRNSGNTIYF. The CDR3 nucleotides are TGTGCCAGCAGCCCTGGTTCCCCGGGGAGGAACTCTGGAAACACCATATATTTT.

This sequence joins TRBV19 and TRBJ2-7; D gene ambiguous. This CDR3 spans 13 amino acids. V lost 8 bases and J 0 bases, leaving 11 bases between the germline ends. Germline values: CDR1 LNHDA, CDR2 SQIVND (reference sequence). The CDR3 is CASGAGASYEQYF. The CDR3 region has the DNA TGTGCCAGTGGCGCAGGTGCCTCCTACGAGCAGTACTTC.

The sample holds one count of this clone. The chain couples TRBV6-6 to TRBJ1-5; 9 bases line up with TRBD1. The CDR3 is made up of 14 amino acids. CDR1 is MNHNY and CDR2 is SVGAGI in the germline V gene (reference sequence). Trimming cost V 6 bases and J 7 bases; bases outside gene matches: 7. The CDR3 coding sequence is TGTGCCAGCAGAGAACACACAGGGGGCCAGCCCCAGCATTTT. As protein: CASREHTGGQPQHF.

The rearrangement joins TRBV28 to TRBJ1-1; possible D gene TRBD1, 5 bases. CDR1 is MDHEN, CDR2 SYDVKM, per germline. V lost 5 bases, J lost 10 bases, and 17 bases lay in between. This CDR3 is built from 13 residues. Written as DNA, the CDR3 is TGTGCCAGCAGTCTCCAATCCCCGGGGGGAGCTTTCTTT. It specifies CASSLQSPGGAFF.

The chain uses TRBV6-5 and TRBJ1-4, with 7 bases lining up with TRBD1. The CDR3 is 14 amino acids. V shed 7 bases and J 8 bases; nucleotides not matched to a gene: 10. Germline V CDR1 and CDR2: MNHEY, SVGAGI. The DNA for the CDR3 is TGTGCCAGCAAAAAAGACAGGGTCGGCGAAAAACTGTTTTTT. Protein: CASKKDRVGEKLFF.

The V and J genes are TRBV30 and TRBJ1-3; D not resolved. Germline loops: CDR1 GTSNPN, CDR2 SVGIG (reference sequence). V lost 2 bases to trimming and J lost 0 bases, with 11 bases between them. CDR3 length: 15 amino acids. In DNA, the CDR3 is TGTGCCTGGAGTATCCCAATTTTCTCTGGAAACACCATATATTTT. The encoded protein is CAWSIPIFSGNTIYF.

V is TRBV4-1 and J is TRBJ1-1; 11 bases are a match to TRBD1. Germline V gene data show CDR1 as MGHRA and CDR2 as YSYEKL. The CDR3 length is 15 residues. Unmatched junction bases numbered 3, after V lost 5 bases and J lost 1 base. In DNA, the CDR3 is TGCGCCAGCAGCGCTGGGACAGGGGGGAACACTGAAGCTTTCTTT. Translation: CASSAGTGGNTEAFF.

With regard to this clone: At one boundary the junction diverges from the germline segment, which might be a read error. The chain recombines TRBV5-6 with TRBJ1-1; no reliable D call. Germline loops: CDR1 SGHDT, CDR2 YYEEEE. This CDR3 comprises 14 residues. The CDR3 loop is CASSLAQVKTEAFF. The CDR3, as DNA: TGTGCCAGCAGCTTGGCCCAGGTGAAGACTGAAGCTTTCTTT.

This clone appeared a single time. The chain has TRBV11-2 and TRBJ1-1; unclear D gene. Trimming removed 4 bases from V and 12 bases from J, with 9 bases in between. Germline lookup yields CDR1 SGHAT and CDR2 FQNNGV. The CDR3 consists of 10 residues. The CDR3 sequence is CASSSTRPFF. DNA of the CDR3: TGTGCCAGCAGCTCTACTAGGCCTTTCTTT.

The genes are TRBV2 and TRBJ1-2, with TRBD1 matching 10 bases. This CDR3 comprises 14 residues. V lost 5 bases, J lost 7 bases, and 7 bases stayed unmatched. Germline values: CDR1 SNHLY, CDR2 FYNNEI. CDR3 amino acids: CASSKGTGDGGYTF. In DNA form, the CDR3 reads TGTGCCAGCAGTAAAGGGACAGGGGACGGTGGCTACACCTTC. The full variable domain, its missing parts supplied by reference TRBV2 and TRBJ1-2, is EPEVTQTPSHQVTQMGQEVILRCVPISNHLYFYWYRQILGQKVEFLVSFYNNEISEKSEIFDDQFSVERPDGSNFTLKIRSTKLEDSAMYFCASSKGTGDGGYTFGSGTRLTVV.